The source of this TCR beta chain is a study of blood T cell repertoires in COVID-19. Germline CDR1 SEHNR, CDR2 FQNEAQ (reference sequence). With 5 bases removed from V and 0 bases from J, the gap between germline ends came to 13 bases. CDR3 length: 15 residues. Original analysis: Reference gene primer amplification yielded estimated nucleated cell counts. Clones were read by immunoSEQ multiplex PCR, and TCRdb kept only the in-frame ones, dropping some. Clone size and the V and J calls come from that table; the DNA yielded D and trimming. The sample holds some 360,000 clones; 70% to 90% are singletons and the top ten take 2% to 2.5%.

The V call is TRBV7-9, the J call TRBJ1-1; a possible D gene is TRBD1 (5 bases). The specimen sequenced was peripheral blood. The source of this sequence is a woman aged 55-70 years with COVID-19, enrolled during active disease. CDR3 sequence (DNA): TGTGCCAGCAGCCTTTTGGGGGGGTTGAACACTGAAGCTTTCTTT. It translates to CASSLLGGLNTEAFF.